This T cell receptor (beta chain) was identified during a study of early T cells in non-severe SARS-CoV-2 infection. Across the study: The input, bulk RNA from unsorted whole blood, was sequenced, and chains were unpaired.

This clonotype has ten or more counts. Its antigen is not identified. Overall study results and limits: Matching results from VDJdb favored anti-spike CD8 responses, leaving private and CD4 specificities undetected.

V shed 2 bases and J 2 bases; nucleotides not matched to a gene: 4. Germline-derived CDR1 and CDR2 are MGHRA and YSYEKL. The CDR3 is made up of 15 amino acids. The TCR library protocol attached unique molecular identifiers to the individual cDNA molecules. TCRdb processed the 5' RACE reads anew with MiXCR; each CDR3 protein has one entry. The table has about 40,000 distinct CDR3 sequences, approximately 7.2% seen once. This material consisted of whole blood, taken at baseline. V and J are TRBV4-1 and TRBJ2-7; the match to TRBD1 covers 9 bases. This clonotype was sampled from an adult who was a healthcare worker with PCR-confirmed SARS-CoV-2 infection or an uninfected control (not recorded which). The CDR3 here is CASSQYRGPPYEQYF. In DNA, the CDR3 is TGCGCCAGCAGCCAATACAGGGGGCCCCCCTACGAGCAGTACTTC.